This TCR beta chain was captured in a study of human versus mouse CDR3 diversity and MHC coevolution. Study-level points and caveats: The lowest clonal inequality scores came from most of the three human donors.

Naive CD4 T cells, CD45RO-negative and CD62L-positive, were flow-sorted from PBMCs. This clone was counted once. The antigen remains undetermined. This table comes from immunoSEQ multiplex PCR, and its TCRdb copy is limited to in-frame clones, with some not included. The sample carries roughly 86,000 clones, 93% recorded once. CDR1 and CDR2 from the germline V gene are SGHNT and YYREEE (reference sequence). This CDR3 is 16 amino acids long. V was pared by 4 bases and J by 5 bases, with 14 bases of the junction left unmatched. Sequencing was performed on naive CD4+ T cells from blood. Sample subset: CD45RO-negative CD62L-positive naive CD4 T cells. V gene TRBV5-4 combines with J gene TRBJ2-5; TRBD1 aligns across 7 bases. The sequence was obtained from a person aged 30-69 years in good health. CDR3 protein: CASSPRSQGHRETQYF. The CDR3 DNA follows: TGTGCCAGCAGCCCTCGCTCACAGGGGCATCGGGAGACCCAGTACTTC.